Each of the 7 T cell receptor beta chains below was sequenced from the same sample in a study of cytomegalovirus exposure and HLA in healthy donors. The PCR had 60 Vbeta and 13 Jbeta primers. Profiling relied on immunoSEQ multiplex PCR, and the TCRdb table lists in-frame clones only, not all of them. The sample carries 210,000 or so clones, 80% to 90% recorded once. Specimen: PBMCs. The source is a woman aged 18-29 years in good health and CMV-seronegative.

This clone appeared once. The chain joins TRBV5-6 to TRBJ1-4; 9 nucleotides agree with TRBD1. The CDR3 is made up of 15 amino acids. CDR1 and CDR2 (germline): SGHDT, YYEEEE. The trim removed 4 bases at V and 7 bases at J, leaving 8 bases unmatched. Here the CDR3 reads CASSPGTGRGEKLFF. CDR3 DNA: TGTGCCAGCAGCCCAGGGACAGGGAGAGGTGAAAAACTGTTTTTT.

The CDR3 nucleotides are TGTGCCAGCAGCACCCTCTCGGGCGGGGTCTACAATGAGCAGTTCTTC. This encodes CASSTLSGGVYNEQFF. This chain uses TRBV9 with TRBJ2-1, with D possibly matching TRBD2 (6 bases). Germline CDR1 SGDLS, CDR2 YYNGEE. V was trimmed by 4 bases and J by 3 bases, leaving 17 bases between them. The CDR3 has 16 amino acids.

This chain links TRBV27 with TRBJ2-2; a weak D match, TRBD1 (6 bases). V lost 5 bases, J lost 6 bases, and 13 bases lay in between. Germline CDR1 and CDR2: MNHEY and SMNVEV (reference sequence). This CDR3 has 14 amino acids. CDR3 region: CASSPQTGPGELFF. The CDR3 DNA reads as TGTGCCAGCAGTCCCCAGACAGGACCCGGGGAGCTGTTTTTT.

The genes are TRBV4-2 and TRBJ2-3; TRBD2 matches at 8 bases. The CDR3 is made up of 15 amino acids. V lost 1 base to trimming and J lost 3 bases; unmatched junction nucleotides: 3. Germline V gene lookup returns CDR1 LGHNA and CDR2 YNFKEQ. The CDR3 coding sequence is TGTGCCAGCAGCCAAGGCCAGCGGGAGACAGATACGCAGTATTTT. Translation gives CASSQGQRETDTQYF.

The chain carries TRBV30 and TRBJ2-1, with a possible D match to TRBD2 (5 bases). The CDR3 loop spans 13 amino acids. Between the trimmed V and J ends, which lost 1 base and 15 bases, there was a span of 19 bases. CDR1 is GTSNPN and CDR2 is SVGIG in the germline V gene (reference sequence). CDR3 sequence: CAWSGGARGMRFF. The CDR3 coding sequence is TGTGCCTGGAGTGGGGGAGCACGGGGAATGCGGTTCTTC.

The CDR3 protein is CASSSGGGAQDTQYF. In DNA, the CDR3 is TGTGCCAGCAGCTCCGGCGGGGGGGCCCAAGATACGCAGTATTTT. This chain joins TRBV7-8 and TRBJ2-3; 9 bases map to TRBD2. J lost 5 bases, V lost 4 bases, and 7 bases had no gene match. The V gene's germline CDR1 is SGHVS and CDR2 FQNEAQ. This CDR3 is 15 amino acids long.

The CDR3 spells CASIYRGPTNQPQHF. In DNA, the CDR3 is TGTGCCAGCATATACAGGGGCCCCACCAATCAGCCCCAGCATTTT. J is TRBJ1-5 and V is TRBV7-9; 7 bases agree with TRBD1. From germline, CDR1 is SEHNR and CDR2 FQNEAQ (reference sequence). The CDR3 length is 15 residues. After removal of 7 bases from V and 3 bases from J, the junction contained 9 bases not matched to a gene. Variable domain in full (rest from reference TRBV7-9 and TRBJ1-5): DTGVSQNPRHKITKRGQNVTFRCDPISEHNRLYWYRQTLGQGPEFLTYFQNEAQLEKSRLLSDRFSAERPKGSFSTLEIQRTEQGDSAMYLCASIYRGPTNQPQHFGDGTRLSIL.